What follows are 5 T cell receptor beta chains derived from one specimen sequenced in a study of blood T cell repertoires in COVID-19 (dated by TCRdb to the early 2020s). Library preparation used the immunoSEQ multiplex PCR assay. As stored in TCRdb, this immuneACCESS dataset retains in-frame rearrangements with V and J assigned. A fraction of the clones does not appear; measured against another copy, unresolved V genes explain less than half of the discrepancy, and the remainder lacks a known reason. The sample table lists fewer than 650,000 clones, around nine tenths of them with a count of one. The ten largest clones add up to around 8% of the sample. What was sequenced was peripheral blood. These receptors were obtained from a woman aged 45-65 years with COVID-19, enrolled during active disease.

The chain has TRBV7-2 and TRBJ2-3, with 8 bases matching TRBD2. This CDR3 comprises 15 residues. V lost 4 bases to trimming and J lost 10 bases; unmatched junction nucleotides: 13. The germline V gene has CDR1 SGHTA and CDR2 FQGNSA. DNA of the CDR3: TGTGCCAGCAGCTCCCCGGCTAGCGGGTTGGGGGCGCAGTATTTT. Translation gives CASSSPASGLGAQYF.

In nucleotides, the CDR3 is TGTGCCACCAGTGACCCCGCGGGAGGATCCTACGAGCAGTACTTC. It is translated as CATSDPAGGSYEQYF. The chain has TRBV24-1 and TRBJ2-7, with 8 bases identical to TRBD2. Looked up from germline, CDR1 is KGHDR and CDR2 is SFDVKD. The CDR3 runs 15 residues. V shed 4 bases and J 1 base; nucleotides not matched to a gene: 5.

This CDR3 is CASMKGAPFNEQFF. The DNA of the CDR3 is TGTGCCAGTATGAAGGGGGCGCCGTTTAATGAGCAGTTCTTC. The chain employs TRBV19 and TRBJ2-1; 7 bases align to TRBD1. The CDR3 loop spans 14 amino acids. V dropped 7 bases and J dropped 7; count of bases not matched to a gene: 10. From germline, CDR1 is LNHDA and CDR2 SQIVND (reference sequence).

CDR3 sequence (DNA): TGTGCCAGCAGCTTAGGGAGCGGCACTGGGGCCAACGTCCTGACTTTC. Its translation is CASSLGSGTGANVLTF. This chain connects TRBV7-2 to TRBJ2-6; D is perhaps TRBD2 (5 bases). CDR1 and CDR2 from the germline V gene are SGHTA and FQGNSA. CDR3 size: 16 residues. Trimming cost V 1 base and J 2 bases, with 9 bases left between them.

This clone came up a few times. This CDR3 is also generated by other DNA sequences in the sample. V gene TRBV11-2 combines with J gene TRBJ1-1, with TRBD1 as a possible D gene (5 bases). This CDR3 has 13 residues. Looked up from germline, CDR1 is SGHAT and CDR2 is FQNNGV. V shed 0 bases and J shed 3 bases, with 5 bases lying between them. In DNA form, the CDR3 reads TGTGCCAGCAGCTTAGACAGGGACACTGAAGCTTTCTTT. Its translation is CASSLDRDTEAFF.